The source of this T cell receptor (beta chain) is a study of memory CD4+ T cells and cytomegalovirus serostatus. About the study: Of the healthy Belgian adults, nine or ten were CMV seropositive and 24 seronegative.

Assay used: immunoSEQ multiplex PCR; TCRdb lists only in-frame clones, some missing. The sample lists tens of thousands of clones; around 77% were seen once. CDR1 SGHDT and CDR2 YYEEEE come from the germline V gene. After removal of 1 base from V and 7 bases from J, the junction contained 1 base not matched to a gene. CDR3 length: 13 amino acids. The sort gate was single viable CD3+CD4+CD8-CD45RO+ cells for memory CD4+ T cells. This clone was detected a few times. This receptor was identified in an adult in good health and CMV-seronegative. The sequencing input was memory CD4+ T cells from blood. This chain joins TRBV5-6 and TRBJ1-5; 8 nucleotides agree with TRBD1. The CDR3 loop is CASSLQGAQPQHF. The CDR3, as DNA: TGTGCCAGCAGCTTGCAGGGGGCCCAGCCCCAGCATTTT.